This T cell receptor (beta chain) comes out of a study of cytotoxic CD8 clonotypes in ibrutinib-treated CLL. General study findings and limits: Public clonotypes, rarely seen, contracted or held steady on treatment. Clonality was higher at baseline than in age-matched healthy donors and tracked circulating CD8+ T-cell counts. Sustained-remission and progressing patients had different sampling times.

The CDR3 consists of 19 residues. Germline V gives CDR1 SGHTA, CDR2 FQGNSA. V was pared by 3 bases and J by 1 base, with 8 bases of the junction left unmatched. The targeted sequencing depth was 1 in 200,000 to 1 in 1 million T cells. Clones were sequenced by immunoSEQ multiplex PCR, and TCRdb holds only the in-frame ones, with some missing. The sample lists roughly 300,000 clones, around 77% occurring once. With regard to this clone: Its specificity is unknown.

The sequence derives from a human donor with chronic lymphocytic leukemia. This specimen consisted of PBMCs, obtained at disease progression, from a patient treated with ibrutinib. The V gene is TRBV7-2, the J gene TRBJ2-5, with 16 bases that match TRBD2. CDR3 bases: TGTGCCAGCAGCTTGCCCCCGGGACTAGCGGGGGGGCCCCAAGAGACCCAGTACTTC. Amino acids: CASSLPPGLAGGPQETQYF. Full variable domain (rest looked up from reference TRBV7-2 and TRBJ2-5): GAGVSQSPSNKVTEKGKDVELRCDPISGHTALYWYRQSLGQGLEFLIYFQGNSAPDKSGLPSDRFSAERTGGSVSTLTIQRTQQEDSAVYLCASSLPPGLAGGPQETQYFGPGTRLLVL.